This T cell receptor beta chain was recorded in a study of T-cell reconstitution after alpha-beta-depleted transplantation in children. TCRbeta library construction was performed incorporating unique molecular identifiers. TCRdb analysed the PCR reads with MiXCR anew, one entry per CDR3 protein. The table includes some 640,000 distinct CDR3 sequences, around 17% detected once. Germline CDR1 MNHNS, CDR2 SASEGT. The CDR3 runs to 11 residues. V lost 6 bases and J lost 5, with 2 bases in between. This clonotype came up many times. The chain joins TRBV6-1 to TRBJ1-6; unclear D gene. The sample was PBMCs from the stem cell graft donor, taken from the stem cell graft. This TCR came from a human donor who donated a stem cell graft to a child with acute myeloid leukemia. The CDR3 region is CASRDNSPLHF. The DNA for the CDR3 is TGTGCCAGCAGAGATAATTCACCCCTCCACTTT.